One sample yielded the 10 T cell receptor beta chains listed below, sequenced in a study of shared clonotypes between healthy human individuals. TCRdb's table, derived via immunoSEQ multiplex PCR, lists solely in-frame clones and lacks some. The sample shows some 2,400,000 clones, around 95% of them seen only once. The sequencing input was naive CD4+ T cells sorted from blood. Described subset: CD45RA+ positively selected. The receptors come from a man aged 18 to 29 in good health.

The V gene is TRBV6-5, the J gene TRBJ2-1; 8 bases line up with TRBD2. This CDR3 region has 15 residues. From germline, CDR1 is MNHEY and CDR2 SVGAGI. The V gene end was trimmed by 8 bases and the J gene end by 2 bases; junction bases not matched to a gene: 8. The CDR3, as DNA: TGTGCCAGCTCAAGGGCCGGGGGGGCCTACAATGAGCAGTTCTTC. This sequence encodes CASSRAGGAYNEQFF.

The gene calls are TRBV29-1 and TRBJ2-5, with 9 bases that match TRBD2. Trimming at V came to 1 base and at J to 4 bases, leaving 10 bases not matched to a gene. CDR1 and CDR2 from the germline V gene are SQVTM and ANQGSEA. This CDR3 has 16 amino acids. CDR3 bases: TGCAGCGTTGAAGGGCTAGCGGGAAATATACGAGAGACCCAGTACTTC. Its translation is CSVEGLAGNIRETQYF.

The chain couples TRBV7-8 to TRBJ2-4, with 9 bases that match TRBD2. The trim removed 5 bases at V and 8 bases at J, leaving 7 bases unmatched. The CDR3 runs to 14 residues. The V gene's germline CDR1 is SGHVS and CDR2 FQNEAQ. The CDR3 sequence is CASSISGSWDIQYF. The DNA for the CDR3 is TGTGCCAGCAGCATTAGCGGGAGTTGGGACATTCAGTACTTC.

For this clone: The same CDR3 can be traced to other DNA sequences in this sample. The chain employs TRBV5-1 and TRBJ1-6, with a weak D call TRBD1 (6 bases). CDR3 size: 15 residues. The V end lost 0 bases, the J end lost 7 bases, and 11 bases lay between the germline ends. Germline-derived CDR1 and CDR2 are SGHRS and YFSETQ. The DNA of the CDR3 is TGCGCCAGCAGCTTGGAGGGGGATTCCAATTCACCCCTCCACTTT. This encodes CASSLEGDSNSPLHF.

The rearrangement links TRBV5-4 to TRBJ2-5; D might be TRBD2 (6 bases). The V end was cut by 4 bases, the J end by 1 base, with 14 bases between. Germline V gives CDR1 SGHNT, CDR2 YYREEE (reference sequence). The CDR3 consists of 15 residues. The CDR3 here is CASSRGGDPQETQYF. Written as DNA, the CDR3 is TGTGCCAGCAGCCGAGGAGGGGACCCCCAAGAGACCCAGTACTTC.

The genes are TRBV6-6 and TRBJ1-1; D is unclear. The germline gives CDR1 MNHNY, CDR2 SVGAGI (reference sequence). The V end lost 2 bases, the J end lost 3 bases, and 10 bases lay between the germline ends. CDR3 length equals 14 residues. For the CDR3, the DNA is TGTGCCAGCAGTTACCACGGAGTCGACACTGAAGCTTTCTTT. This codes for CASSYHGVDTEAFF.

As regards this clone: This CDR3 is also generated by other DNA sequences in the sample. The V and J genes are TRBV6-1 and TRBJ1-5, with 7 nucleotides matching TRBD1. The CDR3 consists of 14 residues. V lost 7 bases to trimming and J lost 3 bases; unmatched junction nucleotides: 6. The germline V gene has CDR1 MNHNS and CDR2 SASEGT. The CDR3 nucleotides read TGTGCCAGCAACGGTGGACAGGTCAATCAGCCCCAGCATTTT. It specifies CASNGGQVNQPQHF.

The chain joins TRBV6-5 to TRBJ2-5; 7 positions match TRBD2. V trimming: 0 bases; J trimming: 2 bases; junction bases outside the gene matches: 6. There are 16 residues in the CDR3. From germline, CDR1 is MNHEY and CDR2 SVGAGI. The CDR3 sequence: CASSYSRPAGQETQYF. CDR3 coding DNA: TGTGCCAGCAGTTACTCTCGGCCAGCGGGGCAAGAGACCCAGTACTTC.

The CDR3 sequence is CASSLSLTGGLHQPQHF. For the CDR3, the DNA is TGTGCCAGCAGTTTATCTTTGACAGGGGGCTTGCATCAGCCCCAGCATTTT. This rearrangement joins TRBV28 to TRBJ1-5; 10 positions agree with TRBD1. V gave up 1 base and J gave up 5 bases; unmatched junction bases: 8. The length of the CDR3 is 17 residues. The germline V gene encodes CDR1 MDHEN and CDR2 SYDVKM. The full variable domain, its missing parts supplied by reference TRBV28 and TRBJ1-5, is DVKVTQSSRYLVKRTGEKVFLECVQDMDHENMFWYRQDPGLGLRLIYFSYDVKMKEKGDIPEGYSVSREKKERFSLILESASTNQTSMYLCASSLSLTGGLHQPQHFGDGTRLSIL.

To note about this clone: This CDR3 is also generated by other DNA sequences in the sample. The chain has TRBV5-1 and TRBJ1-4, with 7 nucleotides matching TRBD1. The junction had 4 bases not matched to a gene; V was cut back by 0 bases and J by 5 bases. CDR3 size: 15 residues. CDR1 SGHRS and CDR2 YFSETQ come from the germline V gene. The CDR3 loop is CASSLEAGGNEKLFF. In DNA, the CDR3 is TGCGCCAGCAGCTTGGAGGCAGGGGGGAATGAAAAACTGTTTTTT.